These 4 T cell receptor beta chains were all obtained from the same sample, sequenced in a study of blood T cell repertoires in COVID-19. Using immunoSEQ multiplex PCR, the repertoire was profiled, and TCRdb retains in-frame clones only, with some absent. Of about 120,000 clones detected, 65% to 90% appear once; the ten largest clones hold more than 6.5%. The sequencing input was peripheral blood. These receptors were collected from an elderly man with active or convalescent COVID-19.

CDR3: CASTTGLAGSDTQYF. The DNA for the CDR3 is TGTGCCAGTACTACTGGACTAGCGGGGTCAGATACGCAGTATTTT. The chain employs TRBV19 and TRBJ2-3, with 12 positions matching TRBD2. Germline trimming cut 7 bases from V and 4 bases from J; bases unmatched to any gene: 6. This CDR3 has 15 amino acids. In germline, CDR1 is LNHDA, CDR2 SQIVND (reference sequence). Combining the CDR3 with reference TRBV19 and TRBJ2-3 gives the whole variable domain DGGITQSPKYLFRKEGQNVTLSCEQNLNHDAMYWYRQDPGQGLRLIYYSQIVNDFQKGDIAEGYSVSREKKESFPLTVTSAQKNPTAFYLCASTTGLAGSDTQYFGPGTRLTVL.

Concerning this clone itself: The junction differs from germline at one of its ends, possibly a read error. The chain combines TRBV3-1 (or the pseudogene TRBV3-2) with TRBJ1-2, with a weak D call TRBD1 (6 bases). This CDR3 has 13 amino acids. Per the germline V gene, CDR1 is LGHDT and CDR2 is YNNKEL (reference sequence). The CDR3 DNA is TGTGCCAGCGCGACATACCAGTGGACAGCCGAAGGCTTC. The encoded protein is CASATYQWTAEGF.

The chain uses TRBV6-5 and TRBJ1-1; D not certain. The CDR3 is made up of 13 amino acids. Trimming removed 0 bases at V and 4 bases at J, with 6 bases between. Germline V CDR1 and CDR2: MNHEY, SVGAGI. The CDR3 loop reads CASSYSRGTEAFF. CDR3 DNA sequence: TGTGCCAGCAGTTACTCTCGGGGCACTGAAGCTTTCTTT.

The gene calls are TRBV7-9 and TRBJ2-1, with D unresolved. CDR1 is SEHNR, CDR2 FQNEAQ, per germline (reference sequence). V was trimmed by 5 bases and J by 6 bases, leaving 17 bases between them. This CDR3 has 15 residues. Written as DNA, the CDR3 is TGTGCCAGCAGCGCGAACCGGGTGTGGCCCAATGAGCAGTTCTTC. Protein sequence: CASSANRVWPNEQFF.